A selection of T cell receptor beta chains follows, all from one sample in a study of blood T cell repertoires in COVID-19. Assay used: immunoSEQ multiplex PCR; TCRdb lists only in-frame clones, some missing. Seen here are roughly 120,000 clones, approximately 90% observed once, and the top ten hold less than 2%. What was sequenced was peripheral blood. The receptors here all came from a human donor with active COVID-19. The donor label of this sample is uncertain. Both conserved end residues are part of each CDR3. D genes are given only for firm matches. The size entry is marked missing in some rows and otherwise reads once, few, many or a size class.

CDR3 protein	CDR3 DNA	clone size	J gene	V gene	D gene
CASSLVSGQETQYF	TGTGCCAGCAGCTTGGTATCGGGCCAAGAGACCCAGTACTTC	NA	TRBJ2-5	TRBV5-6	NA
CASTPGITGELFF	TGTGCCAGCACGCCGGGAATCACCGGGGAGCTGTTTTTT	NA	TRBJ2-2	TRBV6-5	NA
CASMSQTGIYNEQFF	TGTGCCAGCATGTCCCAGACAGGGATATACAATGAGCAGTTCTTC	NA	TRBJ2-1	TRBV2	TRBD1
CSASSGGAISGADTQYF	TGCAGTGCTAGTAGCGGGGGGGCCATATCCGGGGCAGATACGCAGTATTTT	NA	TRBJ2-3	TRBV20-1	TRBD2
CASSRATGVETQYF	TGTGCCAGCAGCCGGGCCACGGGGGTAGAGACCCAGTACTTC	few	TRBJ2-5	TRBV5-4	NA
CASSYPTGAIGETQYF	TGTGCCAGCAGTTACCCGACAGGGGCCATTGGGGAGACCCAGTACTTC	NA	TRBJ2-5	TRBV6-2/TRBV6-3	TRBD1
CASSLGGWDILFYEQYF	TGTGCCAGCAGCTTGGGGGGTTGGGACATTTTGTTCTACGAGCAGTACTTC	NA	TRBJ2-7	TRBV5-6	NA
CASSYSSPREGAFF	TGTGCCAGCAGTTATTCCAGCCCCAGGGAGGGAGCTTTCTTT	NA	TRBJ1-1	TRBV6-5	NA
CASSYSTGWESYEQYF	TGTGCCAGCAGTTACTCTACAGGGTGGGAAAGTTACGAGCAGTACTTC	once	TRBJ2-7	TRBV6-5	NA
CASSRSLGIIELAKNIQYF	TGCGCCAGCAGCCGAAGTCTCGGTATCATAGAACTAGCCAAAAACATTCAGTACTTC	NA	TRBJ2-4	TRBV4-3	NA
CASSSRSSGNTIYF	TGTGCCAGCAGCTCTAGAAGCTCTGGAAACACCATATATTTT	NA	TRBJ1-3	TRBV7-9	NA
CASAPWAGGEYEQYF	TGTGCCAGCGCTCCATGGGCGGGGGGTGAGTACGAGCAGTACTTC	NA	TRBJ2-7	TRBV7-2	TRBD2
CASSPRLAGQDTQYF	TGTGCCAGCAGCCCCAGACTAGCGGGGCAAGATACGCAGTATTTT	once	TRBJ2-3	TRBV9	TRBD2
CASSQDRGSYNEQFF	TGTGCCAGCAGCCAAGACAGGGGGTCCTACAATGAGCAGTTCTTC	NA	TRBJ2-1	TRBV6-5	TRBD1
CASSEANRGTTEAFF	TGTGCCAGCAGTGAAGCGAACAGGGGGACCACTGAAGCTTTCTTT	NA	TRBJ1-1	TRBV2	TRBD1